This paragraph covers one T cell receptor (beta chain) sequence. A quantity of roughly 0.5 to 1 ug RNA underwent reverse transcription using random hexamers. Each CDR3 protein gets one entry after TCRdb re-called the immunoSEQ multiplex PCR reads with MiXCR. The profile shows roughly 200,000 distinct CDR3 sequences, about 95% of them singletons. The data stem from a study of CD8 T cells in Susac syndrome. This CDR3 has 14 amino acids. V shed 10 bases and J shed 2 bases, with 17 bases lying between them. Germline V gives CDR1 KGHSH, CDR2 LQKENI. V is TRBV18 and J is TRBJ1-2; maybe TRBD1 (5 bases). This TCR came from a human donor in good health. The sequenced sample consisted of CD4+ T cells from PBMCs. In nucleotides, the CDR3 is TGTGCCACCATCCCGTCCGGGACGAACTATGGCTACACCTTC. This sequence encodes CATIPSGTNYGYTF.